These T cell receptor beta chains were read from a single sample in a study of T-cell memory formation after mild COVID-19. TCRdb independently ran MiXCR on the 5' RACE reads; one entry per CDR3 protein. The table has approximately 340,000 distinct CDR3 sequences, approximately 15% seen once. Sequenced sample: PBMCs or a T cell subset sorted from them (not recorded which). These receptors came from a young man who had mild COVID-19 (a few samples of this study predate the infection). Cell type and time point are not known. Both conserved end residues are part of each CDR3.

TRBV20-1	16	TRBJ1-5	CSARSFGGGSNQPQHF
TRBV24-1	14	TRBJ2-1	CATSGKDWSDEQFF
TRBV5-1	14	TRBJ1-5	CASSYGPVDQPQHF
TRBV20-1	15	TRBJ2-1	CSALRPLSSYNEQFF
TRBV5-1	15	TRBJ2-1	CASSFWGSSGNEQFF
TRBV5-1	15	TRBJ1-1	CASSLDRSGETEAFF
TRBV29-1	12	TRBJ1-3	CSASESGNTIYF
TRBV7-9	16	TRBJ2-3	CASSLLAGGIADTQYF
TRBV20-1	12	TRBJ1-2	CSARVGGDGYTF
TRBV27	14	TRBJ2-5	CASTTNREEETQYF
TRBV20-1	12	TRBJ2-7	CSARQRDWEQYF
TRBV20-1	10	TRBJ2-3	CSARKDTQYF
TRBV4-3	16	TRBJ2-5	CASSQDRPGGQETQYF
TRBV20-1	13	TRBJ2-5	CSASGTPQETQYF
TRBV6-5	13	TRBJ1-5	CASSYAHNQPQHF
TRBV4-3	16	TRBJ2-5	CASSQEIAENQETQYF
TRBV15	15	TRBJ2-1	CATSEGRSSYNEQFF
TRBV28	16	TRBJ1-4	CASSLWGTATNEKLFF
TRBV5-1	16	TRBJ1-2	CASSLQWGGLNYGYTF
TRBV5-1	15	TRBJ2-3	CASSSPWESTDTQYF
TRBV20-1	15	TRBJ2-5	CSASRGGGNQETQYF
TRBV20-1	14	TRBJ1-1	CSARDNGGDTEAFF
TRBV11-3	16	TRBJ2-3	CASSLAGQTSTDTQYF
TRBV5-1	14	TRBJ1-1	CASSRDRVTLEAFF
TRBV20-1	13	TRBJ1-5	CSAAEVINQPQHF
TRBV6-5	15	TRBJ2-5	CASAGLAGAPETQYF
TRBV20-1	15	TRBJ2-5	CSAAFPFPTRAPQYF
TRBV19	14	TRBJ2-2	CASSTRPNTGELFF
TRBV5-4	13	TRBJ2-5	CASRDRVQETQYF
TRBV19	15	TRBJ2-1	CASSPTGEGYNEQFF
TRBV18	16	TRBJ2-7	CASSPQDLAGSYEQYF
TRBV2	14	TRBJ2-5	CASREGFLGATQYF
TRBV7-6	15	TRBJ1-2	CASSLVEDQAYGYTF
TRBV19	11	TRBJ2-1	CASSIGEEQFF
TRBV4-2	16	TRBJ1-5	CASSHAQGESNQPQHF
TRBV6-2/TRBV6-3	15	TRBJ2-7	CASSWGQGATYEQYF
TRBV9	15	TRBJ2-4	CASSVASGGLDIQYF
TRBV29-1	13	TRBJ2-3	CSVCTGSADTQYF
TRBV7-8	13	TRBJ2-1	CASSLARMDEQFF
TRBV3-1	14	TRBJ1-1	CASSQAGQGTEAFF
TRBV6-6	11	TRBJ1-3	CAATEWDTIYF
TRBV27	15	TRBJ1-5	CASSPSAGGNQPQHF
TRBV12-3/TRBV12-4	14	TRBJ1-1	CASSSGQWSTEAFF
TRBV28	14	TRBJ1-5	CASSSQGSGQPQHF
TRBV9	13	TRBJ2-4	CASSALGGHIQYF
TRBV5-6	14	TRBJ2-3	CASSLIGSTDTQYF
TRBV20-1	11	TRBJ1-5	CSARRGQPQHF
TRBV20-1	17	TRBJ2-2	CSARDYVGTGGHGELFF
TRBV4-2	13	TRBJ1-1	CASSQDRGGEAFF
TRBV5-1	15	TRBJ1-5	CASSLGQSSNQPQHF
TRBV5-1	17	TRBJ2-3	CASSLAVGGATTDTQYF